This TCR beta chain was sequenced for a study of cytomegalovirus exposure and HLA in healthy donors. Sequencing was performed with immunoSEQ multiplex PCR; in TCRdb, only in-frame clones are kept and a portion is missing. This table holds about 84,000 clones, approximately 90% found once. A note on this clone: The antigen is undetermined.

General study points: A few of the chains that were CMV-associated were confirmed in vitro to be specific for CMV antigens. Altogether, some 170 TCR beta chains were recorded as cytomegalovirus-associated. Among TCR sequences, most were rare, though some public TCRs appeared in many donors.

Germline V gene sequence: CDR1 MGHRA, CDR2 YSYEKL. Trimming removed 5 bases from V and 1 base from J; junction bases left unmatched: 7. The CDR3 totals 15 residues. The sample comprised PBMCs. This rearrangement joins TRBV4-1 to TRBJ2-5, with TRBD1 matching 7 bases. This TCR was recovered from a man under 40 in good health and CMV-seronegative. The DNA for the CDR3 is TGCGCCAGCAGCTACGCAACAGGGGCCCAAGAGACCCAGTACTTC. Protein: CASSYATGAQETQYF.